This T cell receptor (beta chain) was found in a study of shared clonotypes between healthy human individuals. General study findings and limits: Compared with clonotypes that all four donors shared, non-shared clonotypes had lower generation probabilities. A generally larger estimated richness was seen in naive subsets than in memory subsets.

Germline V lookup: CDR1 SGHDT, CDR2 YYEEEE. The CDR3 totals 14 residues. Trimming removed 5 bases at V and 2 bases at J, with 11 bases between. Note on this clone: Antigen specificity is unknown.

The protocol was immunoSEQ multiplex PCR, while the TCRdb copy is restricted to in-frame clones and leaves out a portion. The table has about 1 million clones, 70% to 80% seen once. Each of the donors was a healthy adult who was HIV-negative and had not had a recent acute infection or vaccination. Specimen: memory CD4+ T cells from PBMCs. Subset in this sample: CD45RA-negative fraction. The origin of this receptor is a young man in good health. Some clones in this sample may be carry-over from other donors' samples. The chain is built from TRBV5-6 and TRBJ1-3; D may be TRBD1 (5 bases). The CDR3 nucleotides are TGTGCCAGCAGACCCAGGGAGACTGGAAACACCATATATTTT. It specifies CASRPRETGNTIYF.